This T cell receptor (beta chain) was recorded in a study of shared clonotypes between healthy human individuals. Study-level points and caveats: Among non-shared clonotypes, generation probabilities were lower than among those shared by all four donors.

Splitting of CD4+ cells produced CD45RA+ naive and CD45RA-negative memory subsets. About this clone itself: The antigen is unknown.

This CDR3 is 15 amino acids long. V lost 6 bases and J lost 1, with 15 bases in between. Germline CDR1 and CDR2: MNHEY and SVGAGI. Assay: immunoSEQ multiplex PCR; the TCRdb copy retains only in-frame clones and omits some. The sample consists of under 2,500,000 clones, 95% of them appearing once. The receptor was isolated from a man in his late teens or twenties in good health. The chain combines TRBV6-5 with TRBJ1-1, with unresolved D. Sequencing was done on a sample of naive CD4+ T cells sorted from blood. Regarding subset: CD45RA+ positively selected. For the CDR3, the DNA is TGTGCCAGCAGCCCGGTAACAATTCGGAACACTGAAGCTTTCTTT. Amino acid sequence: CASSPVTIRNTEAFF.